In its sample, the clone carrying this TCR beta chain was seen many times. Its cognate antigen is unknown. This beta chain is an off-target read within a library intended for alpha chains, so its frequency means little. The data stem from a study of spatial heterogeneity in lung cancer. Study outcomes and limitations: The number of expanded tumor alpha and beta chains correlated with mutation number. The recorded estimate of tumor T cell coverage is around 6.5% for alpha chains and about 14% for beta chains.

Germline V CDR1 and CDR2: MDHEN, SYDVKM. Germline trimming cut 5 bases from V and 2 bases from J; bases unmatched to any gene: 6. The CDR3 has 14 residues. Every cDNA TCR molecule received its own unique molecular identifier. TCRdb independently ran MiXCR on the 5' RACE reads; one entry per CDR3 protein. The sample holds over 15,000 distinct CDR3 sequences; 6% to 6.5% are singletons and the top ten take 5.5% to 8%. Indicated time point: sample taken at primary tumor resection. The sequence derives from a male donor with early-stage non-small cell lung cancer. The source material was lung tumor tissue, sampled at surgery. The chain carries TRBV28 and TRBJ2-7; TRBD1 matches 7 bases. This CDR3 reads CASSGDSFTYEQYF. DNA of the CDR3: TGTGCCAGCAGTGGGGACAGTTTTACCTACGAGCAGTACTTC.